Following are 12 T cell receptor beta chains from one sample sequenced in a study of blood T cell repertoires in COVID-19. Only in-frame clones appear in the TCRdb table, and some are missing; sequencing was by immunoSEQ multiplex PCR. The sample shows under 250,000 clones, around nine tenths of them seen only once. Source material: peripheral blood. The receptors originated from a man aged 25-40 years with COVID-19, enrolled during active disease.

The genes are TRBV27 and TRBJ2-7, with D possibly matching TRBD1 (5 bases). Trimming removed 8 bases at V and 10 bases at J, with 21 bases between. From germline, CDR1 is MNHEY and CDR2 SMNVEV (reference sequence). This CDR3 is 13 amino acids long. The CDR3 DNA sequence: TGTGCCAGCTCTCCCGGCAGGGTGAAGAAACAGTACTTC. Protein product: CASSPGRVKKQYF.

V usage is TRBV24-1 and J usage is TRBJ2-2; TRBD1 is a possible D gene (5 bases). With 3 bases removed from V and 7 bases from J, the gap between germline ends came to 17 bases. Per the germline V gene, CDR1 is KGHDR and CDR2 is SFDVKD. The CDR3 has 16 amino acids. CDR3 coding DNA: TGTGCCACCAGTGATCGGCAGGGTCTGCATAGCGGGGAGCTGTTTTTT. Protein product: CATSDRQGLHSGELFF.

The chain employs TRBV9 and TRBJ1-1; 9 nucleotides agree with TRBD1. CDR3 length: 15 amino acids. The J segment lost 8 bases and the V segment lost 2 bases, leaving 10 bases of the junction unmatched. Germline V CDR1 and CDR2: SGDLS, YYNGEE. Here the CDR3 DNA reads TGTGCCAGCAGCGTTGGGACAGGGAAATTTGGAGAAGCTTTCTTT. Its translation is CASSVGTGKFGEAFF.

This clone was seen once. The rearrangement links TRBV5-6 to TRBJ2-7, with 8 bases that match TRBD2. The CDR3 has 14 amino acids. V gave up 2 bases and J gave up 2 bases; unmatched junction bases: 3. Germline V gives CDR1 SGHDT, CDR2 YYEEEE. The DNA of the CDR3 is TGTGCCAGCAGCTTTGGTAGCGGGACCTACGAGCAGTACTTC. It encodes CASSFGSGTYEQYF.

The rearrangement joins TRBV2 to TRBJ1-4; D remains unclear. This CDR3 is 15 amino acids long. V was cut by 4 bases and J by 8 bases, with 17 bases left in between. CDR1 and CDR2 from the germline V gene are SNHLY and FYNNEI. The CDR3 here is CASSVFSGVREKLFF. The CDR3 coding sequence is TGTGCCAGCAGTGTTTTCAGCGGGGTACGGGAAAAACTGTTTTTT.

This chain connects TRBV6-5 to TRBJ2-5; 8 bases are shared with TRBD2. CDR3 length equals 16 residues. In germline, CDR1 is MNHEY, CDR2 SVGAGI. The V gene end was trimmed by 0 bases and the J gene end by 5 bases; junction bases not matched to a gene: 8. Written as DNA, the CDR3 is TGTGCCAGCAGTTACTCGCTACGGGGGGGTGACGAGACCCAGTACTTC. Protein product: CASSYSLRGGDETQYF.

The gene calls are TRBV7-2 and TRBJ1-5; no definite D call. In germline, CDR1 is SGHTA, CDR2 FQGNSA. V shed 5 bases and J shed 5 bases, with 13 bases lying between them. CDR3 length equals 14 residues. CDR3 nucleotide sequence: TGTGCCAGCAGCCTATCGACGGGAGATCAGCCCCAGCATTTT. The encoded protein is CASSLSTGDQPQHF.

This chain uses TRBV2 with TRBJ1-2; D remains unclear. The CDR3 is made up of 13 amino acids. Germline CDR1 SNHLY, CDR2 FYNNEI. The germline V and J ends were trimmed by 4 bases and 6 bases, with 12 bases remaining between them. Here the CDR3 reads CASSGRRSDGYTF. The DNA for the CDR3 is TGTGCCAGCAGTGGTCGGAGGTCGGATGGCTACACCTTC. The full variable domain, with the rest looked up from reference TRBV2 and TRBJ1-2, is EPEVTQTPSHQVTQMGQEVILRCVPISNHLYFYWYRQILGQKVEFLVSFYNNEISEKSEIFDDQFSVERPDGSNFTLKIRSTKLEDSAMYFCASSGRRSDGYTFGSGTRLTVV.

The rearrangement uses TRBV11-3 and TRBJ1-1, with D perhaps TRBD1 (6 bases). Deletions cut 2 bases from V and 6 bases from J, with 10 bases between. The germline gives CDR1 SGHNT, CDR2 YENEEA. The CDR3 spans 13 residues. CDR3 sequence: CASSLKQGSEAFF. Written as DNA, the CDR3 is TGTGCCAGCAGCTTAAAACAGGGTTCTGAAGCTTTCTTT.

The CDR3 loop is CGGTVGNYGYTF. CDR3 DNA sequence: TGTGGAGGGACAGTGGGGAACTATGGCTACACCTTC. The J gene is TRBJ1-2, the V gene TRBV30; 7 bases agree with TRBD1. Germline-derived CDR1 and CDR2 are GTSNPN and SVGIG (reference sequence). There are 12 residues in the CDR3.

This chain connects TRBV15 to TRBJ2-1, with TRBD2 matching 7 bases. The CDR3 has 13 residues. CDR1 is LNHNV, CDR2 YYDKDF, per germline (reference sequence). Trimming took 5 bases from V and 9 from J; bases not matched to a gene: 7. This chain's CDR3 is CATSPGGGGEQFF. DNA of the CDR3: TGTGCCACCAGCCCGGGGGGTGGAGGTGAGCAGTTCTTC.

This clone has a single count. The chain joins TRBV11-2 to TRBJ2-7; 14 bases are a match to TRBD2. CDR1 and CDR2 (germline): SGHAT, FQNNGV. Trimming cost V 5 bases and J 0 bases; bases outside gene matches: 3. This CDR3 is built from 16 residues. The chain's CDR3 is CASSMGLAGASYEQYF. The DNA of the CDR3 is TGTGCCAGCAGCATGGGACTAGCGGGGGCCTCCTACGAGCAGTACTTC.